These 5 T cell receptor beta chains were all obtained from the same sample, sequenced in a study of T-cell reconstitution after alpha-beta-depleted transplantation in children listed by TCRdb under 2016. The protocol used for the library was PCR. The sequencing machine was an Illumina HiSeq 2500. TCR libraries were prepared with molecular barcoding, using unique molecular identifiers to normalize TCRbeta repertoire quantification. Through fastp at Q25 and MiXCR, TCRdb rebuilt clones from the public reads, retaining in-frame beta chains. Rows with a matching CDR3 protein are joined into one entry that keeps the most common DNA and genes. The sample table shows approximately 400,000 distinct CDR3 sequences, and roughly 11% are seen once. The top ten clonotypes cover 4.5% to 7% of the sample. The source was PBMCs from the stem cell graft donor, collected from the stem cell graft. The receptors shown here come from a human donor who donated a stem cell graft to a child with acute myeloid leukemia.

This clonotype was counted many times. The chain uses TRBV29-1 and TRBJ1-1; no clear D. The V gene lost 7 bases and the J gene lost 4 bases, with 7 bases spanning the gap. The CDR3 is 10 residues long. The V gene's germline CDR1 is SQVTM and CDR2 ANQGSEA. As DNA, the CDR3 is TGCAGCGCCTGGGGCACTGAAGCTTTCTTT. It yields the protein CSAWGTEAFF.

In this sample, this clonotype turned up many times. The chain is built from TRBV20-1 and TRBJ2-3; D ambiguous. The V and J ends lost 3 bases and 4 bases respectively, with 5 bases between them. The germline V gene has CDR1 DFQATT and CDR2 SNEGSKA (reference sequence). This CDR3 spans 11 amino acids. CDR3 nucleotides: TGCAGTGCTAGCTTCCCAGATACGCAGTATTTT. Protein sequence: CSASFPDTQYF.

The rearrangement joins TRBV6-1 to TRBJ2-2, with D perhaps matching TRBD1 (5 bases). This CDR3 contains 15 residues. Germline assignment: CDR1 MNHNS and CDR2 SASEGT. V dropped 7 bases and J dropped 4 bases, with 16 bases sitting between them. The CDR3 is CASKRSTRATGELFF. In nucleotides, the CDR3 is TGTGCCAGCAAAAGGTCAACCAGGGCCACCGGGGAGCTGTTTTTT.

The chain has TRBV7-2 and TRBJ2-2, with TRBD2 matching 12 bases. CDR1 and CDR2 from the germline V gene are SGHTA and FQGNSA. The CDR3 has 17 residues. With 8 bases clipped from V and 6 bases from J, the junction kept 13 bases outside the gene matches. The CDR3 sequence is CASFQRPTSGRAGELFF. The DNA for the CDR3 is TGTGCCAGCTTCCAGCGCCCGACTAGCGGGAGAGCCGGGGAGCTGTTTTTT.

This clonotype has a count of ten or more. This chain connects TRBV12-3 or TRBV12-4 to TRBJ2-3; 8 bases map to TRBD2. Trimming at V came to 6 bases and at J to 1 base, leaving 9 bases not matched to a gene. The CDR3 is made up of 16 amino acids. The DNA of the CDR3 is TGTGCCAGCAGGCAATCGGGGGGGCCAGGCACAGATACGCAGTATTTT. Amino acids: CASRQSGGPGTDTQYF.